The present T cell receptor beta chain was sequenced within a study of beta chain features in type 1 diabetes. Turning to this clone: What it binds is unknown.

CDR1 is GTSNPN, CDR2 SVGIG, per germline (reference sequence). The CDR3 runs 15 residues. V trimming: 0 bases; J trimming: 4 bases; junction bases outside the gene matches: 4. The sequenced template was cDNA made from the entire isolated RNA. Clones were read by immunoSEQ multiplex PCR, and TCRdb kept only the in-frame ones, dropping some. The sample includes roughly 24,000 clones, more than 45% seen only once; the top ten take roughly 0.37%. Study-wide findings and caveats: There was a moderate but significant shortening of TCRB CDR3s in all four CD4+ subsets of Type 1 diabetes patients.

V and J are TRBV30 and TRBJ2-2, with 8 bases identical to TRBD2. The receptor was isolated from a man between 18 and 35 years old with type 1 diabetes. The sample was stem cell memory CD4+ T cells from blood. The CDR3 here is CAWSVAAGATGELFF. In DNA, the CDR3 is TGTGCCTGGAGTGTGGCAGCGGGGGCCACCGGGGAGCTGTTTTTT.